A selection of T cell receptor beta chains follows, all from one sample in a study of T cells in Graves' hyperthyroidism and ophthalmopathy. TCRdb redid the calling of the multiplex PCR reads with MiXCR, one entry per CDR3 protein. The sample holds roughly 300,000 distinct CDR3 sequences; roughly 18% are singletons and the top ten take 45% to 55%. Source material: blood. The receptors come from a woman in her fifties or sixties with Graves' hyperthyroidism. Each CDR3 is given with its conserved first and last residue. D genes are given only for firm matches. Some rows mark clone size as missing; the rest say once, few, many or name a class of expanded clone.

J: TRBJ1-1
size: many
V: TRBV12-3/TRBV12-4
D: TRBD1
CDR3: CASSLRGGEGNTEAFF
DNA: TGTGCCAGCAGTTTAAGAGGGGGCGAAGGTAACACTGAAGCTTTCTTT

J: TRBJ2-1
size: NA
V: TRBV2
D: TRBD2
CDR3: CASSGLAGVYNEQFF
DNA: TGTGCCAGCAGTGGGCTAGCGGGGGTCTACAATGAGCAGTTCTTC

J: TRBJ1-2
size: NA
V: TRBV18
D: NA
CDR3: CASSPPGNNNNYGYTF
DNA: TGTGCCAGCTCACCACCGGGTAACAACAATAACTATGGCTACACCTTC

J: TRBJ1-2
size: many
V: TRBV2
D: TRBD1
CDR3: CASSARDRDGYTF
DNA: TGTGCCAGCAGTGCACGTGACAGGGACGGCTACACCTTC

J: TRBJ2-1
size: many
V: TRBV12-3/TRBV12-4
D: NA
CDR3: CASRLPGQSYNEQFF
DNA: TGTGCCAGCAGACTTCCGGGACAAAGTTACAATGAGCAGTTCTTC

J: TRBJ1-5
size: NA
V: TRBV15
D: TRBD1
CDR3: CATSRDPGGTDTQHF
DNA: TGTGCCACCAGCAGAGATCCAGGGGGAACAGATACGCAGCATTTT

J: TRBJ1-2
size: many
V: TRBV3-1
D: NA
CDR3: CASSQVGATGYTF
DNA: TGTGCCAGCAGCCAGGTTGGGGCAACTGGCTACACCTTC

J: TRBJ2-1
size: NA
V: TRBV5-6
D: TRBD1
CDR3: CASSYGTGGHEQFF
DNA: TGTGCCAGCAGCTACGGGACAGGGGGGCATGAGCAGTTCTTC

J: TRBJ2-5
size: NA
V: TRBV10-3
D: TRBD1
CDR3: CATTDRGRQETQYF
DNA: TGTGCCACCACGGACAGGGGTCGCCAAGAGACCCAGTACTTC

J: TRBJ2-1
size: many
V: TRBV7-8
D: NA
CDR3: CASSLGAGGGYNEQFF
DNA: TGTGCCAGCAGCTTAGGGGCAGGGGGGGGATACAATGAGCAGTTCTTC

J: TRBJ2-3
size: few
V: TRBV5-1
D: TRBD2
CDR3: CASTPGEAGLPDTQYF
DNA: TGCGCCAGCACCCCGGGTGAAGCGGGGTTGCCAGATACGCAGTATTTT